These 17 T cell receptor beta chains were all obtained from the same sample, sequenced in a study of shared clonotypes between healthy human individuals. Generated by immunoSEQ multiplex PCR, the TCRdb table keeps only in-frame clones and is missing some. Of about 2.4 million clones listed, 85% to 95% are singletons. Sequencing was performed on naive CD4+ T cells sorted from blood. Subset reported: CD45RA+ positively selected. Receptor source: a man younger than 35 in good health.

V gene TRBV7-2 combines with J gene TRBJ2-5; weak D call: TRBD2 (6 bases). The CDR3 has 13 residues. Between the trimmed V and J ends, which lost 1 base and 12 bases, there was a span of 15 bases. Per germline, CDR1 SGHTA and CDR2 FQGNSA. The chain's CDR3 is CASSLGGTPLEYF. CDR3 DNA: TGTGCCAGCAGCTTAGGGGGGACTCCACTGGAGTACTTC.

The gene calls are TRBV7-2 and TRBJ2-1, with 8 bases matching TRBD2. With 2 bases clipped from V and 5 bases from J, the junction kept 5 bases outside the gene matches. CDR1 and CDR2 (germline): SGHTA, FQGNSA. This CDR3 is 15 amino acids long. The CDR3 coding sequence is TGTGCCAGCAGCTTAAGAGGACTAGCAAACAATGAGCAGTTCTTC. Its translation: CASSLRGLANNEQFF.

V usage is TRBV20-1 and J usage is TRBJ1-2; no clear D gene. V lost 3 bases and J 7 bases, leaving 6 bases between the germline ends. Germline CDR1 DFQATT, CDR2 SNEGSKA (reference sequence). There are 10 residues in the CDR3. The CDR3 loop reads CSASGVGYTF. CDR3 DNA sequence: TGCAGTGCTAGCGGGGTTGGCTACACCTTC.

The chain links TRBV27 to TRBJ2-2; D may be TRBD1 or TRBD2 (5 bases each). The CDR3 contains 15 residues. V was trimmed by 3 bases and J by 3 bases, leaving 11 bases between them. From germline, CDR1 is MNHEY and CDR2 SMNVEV (reference sequence). The CDR3 region is CASSLRGSDTGELFF. The CDR3 DNA reads TGTGCCAGCAGTTTGAGGGGATCGGACACCGGGGAGCTGTTTTTT.

The rearrangement joins TRBV30 to TRBJ1-1; 8 bases are a match to TRBD1. The V and J ends lost 3 bases and 4 bases, in that order; junction bases with no gene match: 7. The CDR3 loop spans 14 amino acids. Germline V gives CDR1 GTSNPN, CDR2 SVGIG (reference sequence). CDR3 nucleotides: TGTGCCTGGAGGATTCAGGGGGCCGCCACTGAAGCTTTCTTT. Protein product: CAWRIQGAATEAFF. Looking up the rest from reference TRBV30 and TRBJ1-1 gives the full variable domain: SQTIHQWPATLVQPVGSPLSLECTVEGTSNPNLYWYRQAAGRGLQLLFYSVGIGQISSEVPQNLSASRPQDRQFILSSKKLLLSDSGFYLCAWRIQGAATEAFFGQGTRLTVV.

V usage is TRBV4-1 and J usage is TRBJ2-4, with 15 bases fitting TRBD2. The CDR3 contains 15 residues. Trimming took 3 bases from V and 9 from J; bases not matched to a gene: 3. Germline V gene data show CDR1 as MGHRA and CDR2 as YSYEKL. The CDR3 coding sequence is TGCGCCAGCAGCCAGACGGGACTAGCGGGAGGCATTCAGTACTTC. This codes for CASSQTGLAGGIQYF.

The chain has TRBV18 and TRBJ2-7, with TRBD1 matching over 9 bases. With 2 bases clipped from V and 7 bases from J, the junction kept 6 bases outside the gene matches. The germline gives CDR1 KGHSH, CDR2 LQKENI. The CDR3 extends over 14 amino acids. Here the CDR3 DNA reads TGTGCCAGCTCACCAATGGACAGGGGAGTTGAGCAGTACTTC. Amino acid sequence: CASSPMDRGVEQYF. Filled out from reference TRBV18 and TRBJ2-7, the complete variable domain reads NAGVMQNPRHLVRRRGQEARLRCSPMKGHSHVYWYRQLPEEGLKFMVYLQKENIIDESGMPKERFSAEFPKEGPSILRIQQVVRGDSAAYFCASSPMDRGVEQYFGPGTRLTVT.

The V gene is TRBV6-5, the J gene TRBJ1-3, with TRBD1 matching over 7 bases. The CDR3 length is 13 residues. The V segment lost 6 bases and the J segment 4 bases; nucleotides outside the gene matches: 3. Germline V lookup: CDR1 MNHEY, CDR2 SVGAGI. CDR3 sequence: CASRGTEGNTIYF. The CDR3 nucleotides read TGTGCCAGCAGGGGGACAGAAGGAAACACCATATATTTT.

CDR3 coding DNA: TGTGCCAGCAGTTACTCGGGAGCGGGTGTCCCCTACGAGCAGTACTTC. This gives the protein CASSYSGAGVPYEQYF. The chain has TRBV6-5 and TRBJ2-5; weak D call: TRBD2 (6 bases). The J call is in doubt because the DNA end fits TRBJ2-7 better. Per the germline V gene, CDR1 is MNHEY and CDR2 is SVGAGI. The CDR3 is 16 amino acids.

The chain has TRBV6-6 and TRBJ1-5; D gene ambiguous. V lost 1 base to trimming and J lost 6 bases, with 4 bases between them. The CDR3 runs 12 residues. The germline gives CDR1 MNHNY, CDR2 SVGAGI (reference sequence). The CDR3 sequence: CASSYFGQPQHF. The CDR3 DNA follows: TGTGCCAGCAGTTACTTCGGTCAGCCCCAGCATTTT.

This clone was seen a handful of times. The CDR3 reads CASSVLQGAEAFF. CDR3 nucleotide sequence: TGTGCCAGCAGCGTTCTACAGGGGGCTGAAGCTTTCTTT. This chain connects TRBV2 to TRBJ1-1; 8 nucleotides agree with TRBD1. The V and J ends lost 6 bases and 6 bases, in that order; junction bases with no gene match: 6. CDR1 is SNHLY, CDR2 FYNNEI, per germline. The CDR3 extends over 13 amino acids.

The chain carries TRBV11-2 and TRBJ2-5; D gene uncertain. Trimming shortened V by 3 bases and J by 2 bases, and 10 bases separated the two germline ends. The length of the CDR3 is 14 residues. Germline V lookup: CDR1 SGHAT, CDR2 FQNNGV. DNA for the CDR3: TGTGCCAGCAGCTTCCGGAGCGCACAAGAGACCCAGTACTTC. This sequence encodes CASSFRSAQETQYF.

The chain links TRBV25-1 to TRBJ2-2, with D possibly called TRBD1 or TRBD2 (6 bases each). With 6 bases removed from V and 0 bases from J, the gap between germline ends came to 11 bases. The germline V gene has CDR1 MGHDK and CDR2 SYGVNS. The CDR3 has 15 amino acids. CDR3 DNA: TGTGCCAGCAGAAGGGGGGACACGAACACCGGGGAGCTGTTTTTT. This gives the protein CASRRGDTNTGELFF.

Of note for this clone: In the same sample, other DNA sequences code for this CDR3. V and J are TRBV11-2 and TRBJ2-7; D not certain. The CDR3 covers 13 residues. V was shortened by 1 base and J by 0 bases, with 4 bases between the two germline ends. Germline V lookup: CDR1 SGHAT, CDR2 FQNNGV. In nucleotides, the CDR3 is TGTGCCAGCAGCTTAGTAAGCTCCTACGAGCAGTACTTC. Amino acid sequence: CASSLVSSYEQYF.

The genes are TRBV9 and TRBJ1-1; TRBD1 agrees at 9 bases. Germline V CDR1 and CDR2: SGDLS, YYNGEE. The J segment lost 2 bases and the V segment lost 4 bases, leaving 6 bases of the junction unmatched. This CDR3 comprises 15 residues. The CDR3 coding sequence is TGTGCCAGCAGCCTCCTGGGACAGGGAAACACTGAAGCTTTCTTT. This codes for CASSLLGQGNTEAFF. Based on the CDR3 plus reference TRBV9 and TRBJ1-1, the full variable domain is DSGVTQTPKHLITATGQRVTLRCSPRSGDLSVYWYQQSLDQGLQFLIQYYNGEERAKGNILERFSAQQFPDLHSELNLSSLELGDSALYFCASSLLGQGNTEAFFGQGTRLTVV.

CDR3 protein: CASSSLILGYNQPQHF. In DNA, the CDR3 is TGTGCCAGCAGTTCCCTAATCCTCGGCTATAATCAGCCCCAGCATTTT. V gene TRBV28 combines with J gene TRBJ1-5; D gene unclear. CDR1 and CDR2 (germline): MDHEN, SYDVKM. The CDR3 is 16 amino acids. V was pared by 4 bases and J by 4 bases, with 17 bases between. The full variable domain, with the rest looked up from reference TRBV28 and TRBJ1-5, is DVKVTQSSRYLVKRTGEKVFLECVQDMDHENMFWYRQDPGLGLRLIYFSYDVKMKEKGDIPEGYSVSREKKERFSLILESASTNQTSMYLCASSSLILGYNQPQHFGDGTRLSIL.

The J gene is TRBJ1-2, the V gene TRBV5-6; TRBD1 might be the D (6 bases). Germline V gives CDR1 SGHDT, CDR2 YYEEEE. The V and J ends lost 2 bases and 6 bases respectively, with 14 bases between them. This CDR3 has 14 residues. The CDR3 is CASSLYDRTDGYTF. Here the CDR3 DNA reads TGTGCCAGCAGCTTATACGACAGGACGGATGGCTACACCTTC. The entire variable domain, with the rest obtained from reference TRBV5-6 and TRBJ1-2, is as follows: DAGVTQSPTHLIKTRGQQVTLRCSPKSGHDTVSWYQQALGQGPQFIFQYYEEEERQRGNFPDRFSGHQFPNYSSELNVNALLLGDSALYLCASSLYDRTDGYTFGSGTRLTVV.